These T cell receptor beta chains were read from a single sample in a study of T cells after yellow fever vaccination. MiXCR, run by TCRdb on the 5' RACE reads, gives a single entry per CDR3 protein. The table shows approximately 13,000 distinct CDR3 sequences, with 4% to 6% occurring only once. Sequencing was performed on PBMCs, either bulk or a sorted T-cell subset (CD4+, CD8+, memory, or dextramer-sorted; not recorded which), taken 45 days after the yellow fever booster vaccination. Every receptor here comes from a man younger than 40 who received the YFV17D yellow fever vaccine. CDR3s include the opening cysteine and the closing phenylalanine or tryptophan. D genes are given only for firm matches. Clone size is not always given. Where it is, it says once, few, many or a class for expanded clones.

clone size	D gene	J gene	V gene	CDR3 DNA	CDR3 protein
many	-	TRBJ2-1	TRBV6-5	TGTGCCAGCAGTTCCCCCAACTACAATGAGCAGTTCTTC	CASSSPNYNEQFF
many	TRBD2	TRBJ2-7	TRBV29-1	TGCAGCGTTTGGGGACTAGCGGACTCCTACGAGCAGTACTTC	CSVWGLADSYEQYF
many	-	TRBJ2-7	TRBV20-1	TGCAGTGCTCGCACCGGGGCTTGGGGGGACGAGCAGTACTTC	CSARTGAWGDEQYF
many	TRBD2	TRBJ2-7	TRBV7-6	TGTGCCAGCAGCTTAGACGGACTAGCGTTAGGCGAGCAGTACTTC	CASSLDGLALGEQYF
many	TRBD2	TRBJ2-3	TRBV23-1	TGCGCCAGCAGGACGACTAGCGGGCCTAGCACAGATACGCAGTATTTT	CASRTTSGPSTDTQYF
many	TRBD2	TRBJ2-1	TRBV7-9	TGTGCCAGCAGCCCGGGACTAGCAGAATACAATGAGCAGTTCTTC	CASSPGLAEYNEQFF
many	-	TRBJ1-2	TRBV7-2	TGTGCCAGCAGTTCTTATGAGTCTCGGCGCTGGGGGGGCTACACCTTC	CASSSYESRRWGGYTF
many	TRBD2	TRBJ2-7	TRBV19	TGTGCCAGTAGTCTCCGCCGATCGACTAGCGGGAGTGGCGAGCAGTACTTC	CASSLRRSTSGSGEQYF
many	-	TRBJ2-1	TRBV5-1	TGCGCCAGCATCGGGGGTGGGTACAATGAGCAGTTCTTC	CASIGGGYNEQFF
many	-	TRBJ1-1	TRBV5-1	TGCGCCAGCAGCTTGGGGTCAGGGGAAGGCGCTTTCTTT	CASSLGSGEGAFF
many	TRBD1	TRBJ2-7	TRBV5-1	TGCGCCAGCAGAGGGCAGGGGGCAACTACCCTCCCCTACGAGCAGTACTTC	CASRGQGATTLPYEQYF
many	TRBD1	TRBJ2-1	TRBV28	TGTGCCAGCAGAATACAGGGGGTCTACAATGAGCAGTTCTTC	CASRIQGVYNEQFF
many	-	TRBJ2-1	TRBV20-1	TGCAGAGCGAGAGACTACCCGGGTACGCGTGAGCAGTTCTTC	CRARDYPGTREQFF
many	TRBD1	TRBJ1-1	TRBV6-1	TGTGCCAGCAGTCCAATGGACAGGGGCCGAATTGAAGCTTTCTTT	CASSPMDRGRIEAFF
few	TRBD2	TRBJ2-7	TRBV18	TGTGCCAGCTCACCGGCGGGAGGGGTTTACGAGCAGTACTTC	CASSPAGGVYEQYF
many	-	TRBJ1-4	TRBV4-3	TGCGCCAGCAGCCGGGAAGTGTCGGGGCAGGGAGTACTGTTTTTT	CASSREVSGQGVLFF
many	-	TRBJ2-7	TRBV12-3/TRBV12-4	TGTGCCAGCAGTCAGCGGCAAAACTACGAGCAGTACTTC	CASSQRQNYEQYF
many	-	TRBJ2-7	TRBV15	TGTGCCACCAGCAGGGCTGGGTCCGGACGGCCCTACGAGCAGTACTTC	CATSRAGSGRPYEQYF
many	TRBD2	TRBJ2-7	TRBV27	TGTGCCAGCAGTTTTAGGCCTAGCGGGATCTACGAGCAGTACTTC	CASSFRPSGIYEQYF
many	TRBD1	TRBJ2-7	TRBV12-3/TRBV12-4	TGTGCCAGCAGACCCACCCCCGGGACAGGTCGGGCCTACTTC	CASRPTPGTGRAYF
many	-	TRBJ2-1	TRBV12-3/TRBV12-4	TGTGCCAGCAGTTTAGGACGGAACCACAATGAGCAGTTCTTC	CASSLGRNHNEQFF
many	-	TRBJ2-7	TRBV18	TGTGCCAGCTCACCCTGGCGGGTTAGCTCCTACGAGCAGTACTTC	CASSPWRVSSYEQYF
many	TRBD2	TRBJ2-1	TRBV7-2	TGTGCCAGCAGCTTGACTAGCTTATTCAATGAGCAGTTCTTC	CASSLTSLFNEQFF
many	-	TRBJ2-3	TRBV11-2	TGTGCCAGCAGCAGGACGCTCGGAGATACGCAGTATTTT	CASSRTLGDTQYF
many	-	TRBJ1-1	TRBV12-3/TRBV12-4	TGTGCCAGCAGTTTAAGGGTAACTGAAGCTTTCTTT	CASSLRVTEAFF
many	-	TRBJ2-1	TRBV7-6	TGTGCCAGCAGCTTATACACGTACAATGAGCAGTTCTTC	CASSLYTYNEQFF
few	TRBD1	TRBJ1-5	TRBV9	TGTGCCAGCAGCGCAAGGGACAGCCAGGACCAGCCCCAGCATTTT	CASSARDSQDQPQHF
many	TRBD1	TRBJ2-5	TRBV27	TGTGCCAGCAGTACCTGGGACAGGGGGCAGGAGACCCAGTACTTC	CASSTWDRGQETQYF
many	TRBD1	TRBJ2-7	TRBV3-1	TGTGCCAGCAGCGGAACCGGGACAGCCTACGAGCAGTACTTC	CASSGTGTAYEQYF
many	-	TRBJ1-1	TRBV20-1	TGCAGTGCTAGAGATATGGGAGGGGCGGTGAACACTGAAGCTTTCTTT	CSARDMGGAVNTEAFF
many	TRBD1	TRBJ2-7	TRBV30	TGTGCCTGGACCGGGACAGGGGGTTTCTACGAGCAGTACTTC	CAWTGTGGFYEQYF
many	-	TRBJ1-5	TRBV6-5	TGTGCCAGCTCATCCGGTAATCAGCCCCAGCATTTT	CASSSGNQPQHF
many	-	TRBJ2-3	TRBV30	TGTGCCTGGAGTGAACGCGGGATTAGCACAGATACGCAGTATTTT	CAWSERGISTDTQYF
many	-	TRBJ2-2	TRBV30	TGTGCCTGGAGTACCCCCGGGGAGCTGTTTTTT	CAWSTPGELFF
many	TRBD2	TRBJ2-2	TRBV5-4	TGTGCCAGCAGCTTCGGACTAGCGATGAACACCGGGGAGCTGTTTTTT	CASSFGLAMNTGELFF
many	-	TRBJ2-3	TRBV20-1	TGCAGTGCTAGAGATTTGACTTCTAGCACAGATACGCAGTATTTT	CSARDLTSSTDTQYF
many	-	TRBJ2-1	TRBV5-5	TGTGCCAGCAGCCTGGAGGAGGGGACATACAATGAGCAGTTCTTC	CASSLEEGTYNEQFF
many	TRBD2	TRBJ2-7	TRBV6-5	TGTGCCAGCAGTCCTCTGACTAGCGGCATTATCTACGAGCAGTACTTC	CASSPLTSGIIYEQYF
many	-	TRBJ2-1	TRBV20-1	TGCAGTGCTAGAGGAGGCCTAGCGGACAGTACGTTCTTC	CSARGGLADSTFF
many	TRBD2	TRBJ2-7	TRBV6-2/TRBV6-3	TGTGCCAGCAGTTACTCGACTAGCGGGAGAGGGTACGAGCAGTACTTC	CASSYSTSGRGYEQYF
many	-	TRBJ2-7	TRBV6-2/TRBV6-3	TGTGCCAGCAGTTACCCCTCAACAATCTACGAGCAGTACTTC	CASSYPSTIYEQYF
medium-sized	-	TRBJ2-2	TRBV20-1	TGCAGTGCTAGATTCCTTTACACCGGGGAGCTGTTTTTT	CSARFLYTGELFF
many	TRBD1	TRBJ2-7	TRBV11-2	TGTGCCAGCAGCTTAGACAGGGGGCTCTACGAGCAGTACTTC	CASSLDRGLYEQYF
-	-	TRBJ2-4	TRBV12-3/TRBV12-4	TGTGCCAGCATCGGTAAAAACATTCAGTACTTC	CASIGKNIQYF
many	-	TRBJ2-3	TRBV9	TGTGCCAGCAGCGTAGCGGCAGATACGCAGTATTTT	CASSVAADTQYF